This T cell receptor (beta chain) was profiled in a study of blood T cell repertoires in COVID-19. Looking at the study overall: Sites across the United States, Italy and Spain contributed samples from acute and convalescent COVID-19. PBMCs, B-cell-depleted T cells, or T cells provided the cDNA or gDNA that made up the material.

As processed by the authors: Estimated nucleated cell counts came from reference gene primer amplification. Libraries were prepared by immunoSEQ multiplex PCR; TCRdb keeps only in-frame clonotypes and omits some of them. The D gene and trimming were derived from the DNA, and the V and J assignments and clone size from that table. The repertoire holds around 91,000 clones, with around 85% as singletons. The V end was cut by 2 bases, the J end by 3 bases, with 11 bases between. The CDR3 loop spans 15 amino acids. Germline V gives CDR1 KGHSH, CDR2 LQKENI. The sample comprised peripheral blood. The origin of this receptor is a man at least 80 years old with acute or convalescent COVID-19. The V and J genes are TRBV18 and TRBJ2-1; possibly TRBD2 for D (6 bases). CDR3 protein: CASSPSGAGYNEQFF. The CDR3 coding sequence is TGTGCCAGCTCACCATCGGGAGCCGGCTACAATGAGCAGTTCTTC.